The next 6 T cell receptor beta chains were all read from a single sample in a study of shared clonotypes between healthy human individuals. The assay was immunoSEQ multiplex PCR, and TCRdb's table has in-frame clones only and misses some. Of millions of clones listed, over 85% were seen once; the top ten hold 0.85% to 1.2%. Positive CCR7 selection of CD45RO-negative cells yielded the naive CD8 cells, and terminally differentiated effector memory CD45RA+ cells were excluded. Sequencing was done on a sample of naive CD8+ T cells sorted from blood. Receptors were obtained from a young man in good health.

The CDR3 reads CASSPGQVYNEQFF. The CDR3 DNA follows: TGTGCCAGCAGCCCAGGACAGGTCTACAATGAGCAGTTCTTC. The rearrangement uses TRBV5-4 and TRBJ2-1, with 7 bases matching TRBD1. The CDR3 length is 14 residues. Trimming cost V 4 bases and J 3 bases; bases outside gene matches: 4. CDR1 is SGHNT, CDR2 YYREEE, per germline (reference sequence). Drawing the rest from reference TRBV5-4 and TRBJ2-1, the complete variable domain is ETGVTQSPTHLIKTRGQQVTLRCSSQSGHNTVSWYQQALGQGPQFIFQYYREEENGRGNFPPRFSGLQFPNYSSELNVNALELDDSALYLCASSPGQVYNEQFFGPGTRLTVL.

This clone showed up just once. The gene calls are TRBV9 and TRBJ1-2; D not certain. The V end was cut by 2 bases, the J end by 8 bases, with 10 bases between. The CDR3 covers 12 residues. Germline CDR1 and CDR2: SGDLS and YYNGEE. In DNA form, the CDR3 reads TGTGCCAGCAGCGTTCCGACTTCCGGCTACACCTTC. As protein: CASSVPTSGYTF. The full variable domain, completed using reference TRBV9 and TRBJ1-2, is DSGVTQTPKHLITATGQRVTLRCSPRSGDLSVYWYQQSLDQGLQFLIQYYNGEERAKGNILERFSAQQFPDLHSELNLSSLELGDSALYFCASSVPTSGYTFGSGTRLTVV.

As concerns this clone: This sample also contains other DNA sequences that code for the same CDR3. The chain combines TRBV7-9 with TRBJ2-7; D call uncertain. This CDR3 spans 13 amino acids. With 3 bases removed from V and 1 base from J, the gap between germline ends came to 7 bases. Germline V lookup: CDR1 SEHNR, CDR2 FQNEAQ (reference sequence). CDR3 residues: CASSLDGSYEQYF. The CDR3 DNA sequence: TGTGCCAGCAGCTTGGACGGTTCCTACGAGCAGTACTTC.

This sequence joins TRBV6-6 and TRBJ2-7; the D gene is possibly TRBD1 (5 bases). The CDR3 consists of 13 residues. Per germline, CDR1 MNHNY and CDR2 SVGAGI (reference sequence). Between the trimmed V and J ends, which lost 8 bases and 6 bases, there was a span of 17 bases. CDR3 amino acids: CASAVAGIIEQYF. CDR3 nucleotide sequence: TGTGCCAGCGCCGTGGCAGGGATTATCGAGCAGTACTTC.

The rearrangement joins TRBV7-3 to TRBJ2-1; 9 bases line up with TRBD2. The CDR3 sequence is 15 residues long. V shed 0 bases, J shed 6 bases, and the junction held 3 bases outside the gene matches. The germline V gene has CDR1 SGHTA and CDR2 FQGTGA. CDR3 coding DNA: TGTGCCAGCAGCTTAACGTTAGCGGGGGCCAATGAGCAGTTCTTC. As protein: CASSLTLAGANEQFF.

The chain links TRBV6-5 to TRBJ2-3, with D unresolved. The CDR3 contains 16 residues. From germline, CDR1 is MNHEY and CDR2 SVGAGI. V lost 2 bases to trimming and J lost 1 base, with 13 bases between them. DNA of the CDR3: TGTGCCAGCAGTTACCGCAGCAGTCCTCGCACAGATACGCAGTATTTT. It encodes CASSYRSSPRTDTQYF.